The source of this T cell receptor (beta chain) is a study of cytomegalovirus exposure and HLA in healthy donors. Points from the study as a whole: Rare sequences made up most TCRs, while some public TCRs were found in many donors.

This table comes from immunoSEQ multiplex PCR, and its TCRdb copy is limited to in-frame clones, with some not included. The data show about 280,000 clones, with approximately 87% seen just once and approximately 0.88% held by the top ten. Unmatched junction bases numbered 11, after V lost 7 bases and J lost 9 bases. Germline loops: CDR1 MNHEY, CDR2 SMNVEV (reference sequence). This CDR3 has 14 residues. Note on this clone: Its antigen is currently unknown.

This rearrangement joins TRBV27 to TRBJ2-3; 9 bases map to TRBD2. This clonotype originated in a woman between 18 and 30 years old in good health and CMV-seronegative. The sample was PBMCs. The CDR3 DNA sequence: TGTGCCAGCAATGAACTAGCGGGCCCCCAGACGCAGTATTTT. Protein product: CASNELAGPQTQYF.